This is a list of T cell receptor beta chains from one sample in a study of T cell repertoires in cytomegalovirus infection. A single record per CDR3 protein comes from TCRdb applying MiXCR to the reads. The sample holds around 280,000 distinct CDR3 sequences, approximately 8.9% seen once. The sequencing sample was made of PBMCs. The source is a human donor in good health (CMV status not recorded). Some clones in this sample may be carry-over from other donors' samples. The CDR3 runs from the conserved cysteine through the conserved F or W. The order of the fields is D gene, J gene, clone size, V gene, CDR3 protein, CDR3 DNA. D genes are given only for firm matches. The size of a clone is reported for some rows only, either as once, few or many, or as a class for expanded clones.

D gene: .
J gene: TRBJ1-4
clone size: many
V gene: TRBV12-3/TRBV12-4
CDR3 protein: CASSLQGRDEKLFF
CDR3 DNA: TGTGCCAGCAGTCTGCAGGGGCGGGATGAAAAACTGTTTTTT

D gene: .
J gene: TRBJ1-2
clone size: .
V gene: TRBV7-3
CDR3 protein: CASSLTAEDRPYGYTF
CDR3 DNA: TGTGCCAGCAGCTTAACTGCCGAAGACAGACCCTATGGCTACACCTTC

D gene: .
J gene: TRBJ1-1
clone size: many
V gene: TRBV28
CDR3 protein: CASSSIRQGMNTEAFF
CDR3 DNA: TGTGCCAGCAGTTCCATTCGACAAGGCATGAACACTGAAGCTTTCTTT

D gene: .
J gene: TRBJ2-1
clone size: many
V gene: TRBV28
CDR3 protein: CASSFIGMTVARDEQFF
CDR3 DNA: TGTGCCAGCAGTTTTATTGGAATGACAGTTGCGCGCGATGAGCAGTTCTTC

D gene: .
J gene: TRBJ2-2
clone size: .
V gene: TRBV11-2
CDR3 protein: CASSDALGLLNTGELFF
CDR3 DNA: TGTGCCAGCAGCGATGCCTTAGGGCTCCTGAACACCGGGGAGCTGTTTTTT

D gene: .
J gene: TRBJ1-6
clone size: many
V gene: TRBV7-2
CDR3 protein: CASSPGDHNSPLHF
CDR3 DNA: TGTGCCAGCAGCCCCGGGGACCATAATTCACCCCTCCACTTT

D gene: .
J gene: TRBJ1-2
clone size: .
V gene: TRBV28
CDR3 protein: CASSSLGRGNYGYTF
CDR3 DNA: TGTGCCAGCAGTTCCCTCGGTCGGGGCAACTATGGCTACACCTTC

D gene: TRBD2
J gene: TRBJ2-1
clone size: many
V gene: TRBV14
CDR3 protein: CASSQVGGASYNEQFF
CDR3 DNA: TGTGCCAGCAGCCAAGTCGGGGGGGCATCCTACAATGAGCAGTTCTTC

D gene: .
J gene: TRBJ2-3
clone size: many
V gene: TRBV5-4
CDR3 protein: CASIIKGRGGTDTQYF
CDR3 DNA: TGTGCCAGCATCATAAAGGGCCGGGGTGGGACAGATACGCAGTATTTT

D gene: .
J gene: TRBJ1-1
clone size: many
V gene: TRBV4-1
CDR3 protein: CASSQGPNTEALF
CDR3 DNA: TGCGCCAGCAGCCAAGGACCGAACACTGAAGCTCTCTTT

D gene: .
J gene: TRBJ1-1
clone size: .
V gene: TRBV20-1
CDR3 protein: CSARDPRRGGAEAFF
CDR3 DNA: TGCAGTGCTAGAGACCCCCGACGGGGCGGCGCTGAAGCTTTCTTT

D gene: .
J gene: TRBJ2-3
clone size: few
V gene: TRBV20-1
CDR3 protein: CSAPHPARGPDTQYF
CDR3 DNA: TGCAGTGCTCCCCATCCGGCTCGAGGACCAGATACGCAGTATTTT

D gene: .
J gene: TRBJ2-1
clone size: many
V gene: TRBV6-1
CDR3 protein: CANPGGPTYNEQFF
CDR3 DNA: TGTGCCAACCCCGGGGGGCCCACCTACAATGAGCAGTTCTTC

D gene: .
J gene: TRBJ1-5
clone size: many
V gene: TRBV5-6
CDR3 protein: CASSLKGFSNQPQHF
CDR3 DNA: TGTGCCAGCAGCTTGAAAGGGTTTAGCAATCAGCCCCAGCATTTT

D gene: TRBD1
J gene: TRBJ2-6
clone size: .
V gene: TRBV6-6
CDR3 protein: CASSYPDRGGSGANVLTF
CDR3 DNA: TGTGCCAGCAGTTACCCGGACAGGGGAGGCTCTGGGGCCAACGTCCTGACTTTC

D gene: .
J gene: TRBJ2-1
clone size: many
V gene: TRBV19
CDR3 protein: CASRPTRASYNEQFF
CDR3 DNA: TGTGCCAGTAGACCGACTAGGGCTTCCTACAATGAGCAGTTCTTC

D gene: .
J gene: TRBJ2-5
clone size: many
V gene: TRBV9
CDR3 protein: CASSVGSSQETQYF
CDR3 DNA: TGTGCCAGCAGCGTAGGGAGCAGCCAAGAGACCCAGTACTTC

D gene: .
J gene: TRBJ2-6
clone size: .
V gene: TRBV9
CDR3 protein: CASSEPIDSFNSGANVLTF
CDR3 DNA: TGTGCCAGCAGCGAGCCTATTGACAGCTTCAACTCTGGGGCCAACGTCCTGACTTTC

D gene: .
J gene: TRBJ1-2
clone size: many
V gene: TRBV12-3/TRBV12-4
CDR3 protein: CASSLDGGIRGGYTF
CDR3 DNA: TGTGCCAGCAGTTTAGATGGGGGAATTAGGGGTGGCTACACCTTC

D gene: .
J gene: TRBJ2-5
clone size: many
V gene: TRBV7-8
CDR3 protein: CASSSPPFRGPETQYF
CDR3 DNA: TGTGCCAGCAGCTCGCCGCCTTTTAGAGGTCCCGAGACCCAGTACTTC